These 8 T cell receptor beta chains came from one sample sequenced in a study of cytomegalovirus exposure and HLA in healthy donors. The PCR contained 60 Vbeta and 13 Jbeta primers. The table came from immunoSEQ multiplex PCR; TCRdb's copy has only in-frame clones and leaves some out. The sample holds about 140,000 clones, roughly 79% seen once. Sample: PBMCs. The receptors come from a man aged 30 to 39 in good health and CMV-seropositive.

The chain is built from TRBV5-1 and TRBJ2-2, with 8 bases aligning to TRBD2. CDR3 length: 19 amino acids. The V gene end was trimmed by 4 bases and the J gene end by 4 bases; junction bases not matched to a gene: 18. Germline V lookup: CDR1 SGHRS, CDR2 YFSETQ. CDR3: CASSPTVPGLGSGTGELFF. The CDR3 DNA reads as TGCGCCAGCAGCCCGACAGTCCCGGGACTAGGCAGTGGCACCGGGGAGCTGTTTTTT.

The chain employs TRBV9 and TRBJ2-2; D is ambiguous. Trimming took off 0 bases at V and 3 bases at J, with 3 bases between the two ends. In germline, CDR1 is SGDLS, CDR2 YYNGEE. CDR3 length: 13 amino acids. As DNA, the CDR3 is TGTGCCAGCAGCGTAGCTTACACCGGGGAGCTGTTTTTT. This encodes CASSVAYTGELFF.

The V call is TRBV21-1, the J call TRBJ1-2; the listed D gene, TRBD1, was not tested against the DNA. TRBV21-1 has pseudogene status. This CDR3 comprises 15 residues. The CDR3 nucleotides read TGTGCCAGCAATCCCGGGACAGCCTCTAACTATGGCTACACCTTC. Translated, it gives CASNPGTASNYGYTF.

This clone occurred a few times. The V and J genes are TRBV4-1 and TRBJ1-5; D gene ambiguous. The CDR3 spans 16 residues. Germline V gives CDR1 MGHRA, CDR2 YSYEKL. Trimming pared 4 bases from V and 5 bases from J, leaving 18 bases between. The CDR3, as DNA: TGCGCCAGCAGCCTCGGAGAGGAGGTAGTGGATCAGCCCCAGCATTTT. Translating gives CASSLGEEVVDQPQHF.

The table lists this clone with a few counts. This chain joins TRBV9 and TRBJ1-1, with D uncertain. The CDR3 runs 15 residues. V lost 0 bases, J lost 3 bases, and 12 bases lay in between. Germline V gene sequence: CDR1 SGDLS, CDR2 YYNGEE. For the CDR3, the DNA is TGTGCCAGCAGCGTAGGAAGGCCCGGGGACACTGAAGCTTTCTTT. Its protein product is CASSVGRPGDTEAFF.

This clone has more than one count but fewer than ten. J is TRBJ2-7 and V is TRBV7-2, with 14 bases aligning to TRBD2. V gave up 3 bases and J gave up 12 bases; unmatched junction bases: 7. Germline CDR1 reads SGHTA; CDR2 reads FQGNSA. The CDR3 is 14 residues long. CDR3 loop: CASSFPGLAGEVYF. The CDR3 bases are TGTGCCAGCAGCTTTCCGGGACTAGCGGGAGAGGTGTACTTC.

This rearrangement joins TRBV19 to TRBJ1-6, with 7 bases that match TRBD1. Germline CDR1 and CDR2: LNHDA and SQIVND (reference sequence). There are 18 residues in the CDR3. V lost 9 bases, J lost 5 bases, and 19 bases stayed unmatched. The CDR3 coding sequence is TGTGCCAGCCCTACCGACGACAGGGCACAATTGGATAATTCACCCCTCCACTTT. Protein product: CASPTDDRAQLDNSPLHF.

This clone was observed a handful of times. The chain recombines TRBV5-5 with TRBJ1-5; unclear D gene. Trimming removed 6 bases at V and 5 bases at J, with 12 bases between. CDR3 length: 13 amino acids. Germline V CDR1 and CDR2: SGHKS, YYEKEE (reference sequence). This chain's CDR3 is CASTLFLDQPQHF. As DNA, the CDR3 is TGTGCCAGCACGCTGTTTTTAGATCAGCCCCAGCATTTT.